This T cell receptor (beta chain) derives from a study of T cells in narcolepsy. Findings of the study overall: Comparing one patient's CSF and blood CD4+ clonotypes highlighted HCRT- and TRIB2-specific autoreactive clonotypes.

To note about this clone: Its cognate antigen is unknown.

Some clones are missing from TCRdb's copy, which holds only in-frame ones; the method was immunoSEQ multiplex PCR. In the table there are about 30,000 clones, around 82% of which are singletons. Germline assignment: CDR1 SGHRS and CDR2 YFSETQ. The CDR3 sequence is 15 residues long. The junction had 1 base not matched to a gene; V was cut back by 1 base and J by 2 bases. The chain has TRBV5-1 and TRBJ2-4; the match to TRBD2 covers 9 bases. The specimen sequenced was CD45RA- memory CD4+ T cells from PBMCs. This receptor was taken from a human donor with narcolepsy. CDR3: CASSLSGGTKNIQYF. The CDR3 DNA is TGCGCCAGCAGCTTGAGCGGGGGGACCAAAAACATTCAGTACTTC.